These 17 T cell receptor beta chains were all obtained from the same sample, sequenced in a study of T cell changes during pregnancy in multiple sclerosis. Profiled with immunoSEQ multiplex PCR; TCRdb holds only in-frame clones, not every one. The table includes fewer than 85,000 clones, nearly 95% detected once. The sequencing used peripheral blood, collected in the second trimester of pregnancy. The receptors were sampled from a female donor with multiple sclerosis, enrolled in a pregnancy study.

The J gene is TRBJ2-5, the V gene TRBV13, with D possibly TRBD2 on 6 matching bases. In germline, CDR1 is PRHDT, CDR2 FYEKMQ (reference sequence). This CDR3 comprises 15 residues. V lost 5 bases and J 1 base, leaving 14 bases between the germline ends. This CDR3 reads CASSPRWDFQETQYF. In DNA, the CDR3 is TGTGCCAGCAGCCCACGATGGGACTTCCAAGAGACCCAGTACTTC.

The V call is TRBV21-1, the J call TRBJ2-5; TRBD2, the table's D call, lacks a check against the DNA. TRBV21-1 is described as a pseudogene. This CDR3 comprises 15 residues. CDR3 DNA: TGTGCCAGCAGCAAATCAGTTACCGGGGGGGAGACCCAGTACTTC. Protein: CASSKSVTGGETQYF.

V is TRBV5-1 and J is TRBJ1-1; 8 nucleotides match TRBD1. The CDR3 length is 17 residues. CDR1 SGHRS and CDR2 YFSETQ come from the germline V gene. J gave up 2 bases and V 0 bases, and 9 bases lay outside the gene matches. The CDR3 bases are TGCGCCAGCAGCTTGGCCGTACCACAGGGGGTAAACACTGAAGCTTTCTTT. Translation: CASSLAVPQGVNTEAFF. Full variable domain (rest looked up from reference TRBV5-1 and TRBJ1-1): KAGVTQTPRYLIKTRGQQVTLSCSPISGHRSVSWYQQTPGQGLQFLFEYFSETQRNKGNFPGRFSGRQFSNSRSEMNVSTLELGDSALYLCASSLAVPQGVNTEAFFGQGTRLTVV.

The V gene is TRBV4-3, the J gene TRBJ2-3; 10 bases agree with TRBD2. Germline V gene data show CDR1 as LGHNA and CDR2 as YSLEER. Trimming took 4 bases from V and 0 from J; bases not matched to a gene: 10. The length of the CDR3 is 18 residues. The CDR3 loop is CASSLRAGGRVSTDTQYF. As DNA, the CDR3 is TGCGCCAGCAGCCTTAGAGCGGGAGGGCGGGTTAGCACAGATACGCAGTATTTT.

V gene TRBV2 combines with J gene TRBJ1-2, with a weak D call TRBD1 (5 bases). The CDR3 loop spans 14 amino acids. Germline CDR1 SNHLY, CDR2 FYNNEI. Trimming cost V 4 bases and J 1 base, with 10 bases left between them. CDR3: CASSVPRDNYGYTF. CDR3 DNA: TGTGCCAGCAGTGTCCCCAGGGATAACTATGGCTACACCTTC.

This clone was observed a handful of times. The chain carries TRBV2 and TRBJ1-2, with D tentatively TRBD1 (5 bases). V dropped 6 bases and J dropped 5 bases, with 7 bases sitting between them. Per the germline V gene, CDR1 is SNHLY and CDR2 is FYNNEI. This CDR3 is 11 amino acids long. CDR3 amino acids: CASRQGYGYTF. CDR3 DNA: TGTGCCAGCAGGCAGGGATATGGCTACACCTTC.

Of note for this clone: The same CDR3 is also encoded by other DNA sequences in this sample. The rearrangement uses TRBV11-2 and TRBJ2-7; 9 bases line up with TRBD1. CDR1 SGHAT and CDR2 FQNNGV come from the germline V gene. J was trimmed by 4 bases and V by 5 bases; bases with no gene match: 6. The CDR3 spans 14 residues. CDR3 residues: CASSPSTGGYEQYF. The CDR3 DNA sequence: TGTGCCAGCAGCCCCTCGACAGGGGGGTACGAGCAGTACTTC.

The chain employs TRBV15 and TRBJ2-2, with D perhaps matching TRBD1 (5 bases). The length of the CDR3 is 15 residues. V lost 0 bases and J 4 bases, leaving 9 bases between the germline ends. Germline CDR1 LNHNV, CDR2 YYDKDF (reference sequence). The CDR3 DNA reads as TGTGCCACCAGCAGAGATCAGGGTTCCACCGGGGAGCTGTTTTTT. As protein: CATSRDQGSTGELFF.

J is TRBJ2-1 and V is TRBV5-4; D is possibly TRBD1 (6 bases). Trimming removed 1 base from V and 3 bases from J, with 11 bases in between. This CDR3 region has 15 residues. CDR1 SGHNT and CDR2 YYREEE come from the germline V gene (reference sequence). For the CDR3, the DNA is TGTGCCAGCAGCTTGAGGCAGGGGAGCTACAATGAGCAGTTCTTC. Translating gives CASSLRQGSYNEQFF.

Concerning this clone: One junction end disagrees with the germline gene, perhaps due to a read error. The chain has TRBV7-2 and TRBJ2-4, with 8 bases that match TRBD1. The V gene's germline CDR1 is SGHTA and CDR2 FQGNSA. This CDR3 region has 16 residues. The CDR3 coding sequence is TGTGCCAGCAGCCCGGGACAGGCCCGCTCGCAAAATATTCAGTACTTC. Its translation: CASSPGQARSQNIQYF.

In DNA form, the CDR3 reads TGTGCCTGGAGACGACAGGGAGGTGGCTACACCTTC. This codes for CAWRRQGGGYTF. V usage is TRBV30 and J usage is TRBJ1-2; 7 bases align to TRBD1. Germline CDR1 reads GTSNPN; CDR2 reads SVGIG (reference sequence). V dropped 3 bases and J dropped 7; count of bases not matched to a gene: 5. The CDR3 has 12 residues. The full variable domain, completed using reference TRBV30 and TRBJ1-2, is SQTIHQWPATLVQPVGSPLSLECTVEGTSNPNLYWYRQAAGRGLQLLFYSVGIGQISSEVPQNLSASRPQDRQFILSSKKLLLSDSGFYLCAWRRQGGGYTFGSGTRLTVV.

The rearrangement uses TRBV5-1 and TRBJ1-2, with D possibly TRBD1 on 5 matching bases. The CDR3 has 16 residues. The germline V gene encodes CDR1 SGHRS and CDR2 YFSETQ. V lost 0 bases and J lost 6, with 18 bases in between. CDR3 residues: CASSLVPLDSLNGYTF. In nucleotides, the CDR3 is TGCGCCAGCAGCTTGGTCCCCCTTGACAGTCTCAATGGCTACACCTTC.

V and J are TRBV28 and TRBJ1-5; the D is unclear. The CDR3 length is 15 residues. Germline values: CDR1 MDHEN, CDR2 SYDVKM. Trimming cost V 3 bases and J 0 bases, with 9 bases left between them. The CDR3 bases are TGTGCCAGCAGTTTGGTGTCGCGTAGCAATCAGCCCCAGCATTTT. It translates to CASSLVSRSNQPQHF.

The chain combines TRBV9 with TRBJ2-5, with D perhaps TRBD2 (6 bases). The CDR3 runs 15 residues. The V gene's germline CDR1 is SGDLS and CDR2 YYNGEE. V lost 4 bases, J lost 4 bases, and 17 bases lay in between. CDR3 nucleotide sequence: TGTGCCAGCAGCAAAGGGCCGGGAGTAGCAGAGACCCAGTACTTC. It yields the protein CASSKGPGVAETQYF.

This chain joins TRBV29-1 and TRBJ2-4; 8 bases match TRBD1. After removal of 4 bases from V and 0 bases from J, the junction contained 11 bases not matched to a gene. Germline CDR1 and CDR2: SQVTM and ANQGSEA. This CDR3 is built from 17 residues. The CDR3, as DNA: TGCAGCGTTGTACCAGAACGCAGGGGGCTAGCCAAAAACATTCAGTACTTC. Amino acid sequence: CSVVPERRGLAKNIQYF.

Only one count was recorded for this clone. The J gene is TRBJ2-7, the V gene TRBV5-8; tentative D call: TRBD2 (5 bases). The CDR3 is made up of 14 amino acids. V was shortened by 3 bases and J by 1 base, with 11 bases between the two germline ends. Germline loops: CDR1 SGHTS, CDR2 YDEGEE. CDR3 region: CASSSRARSYEQYF. The CDR3 DNA is TGTGCCAGCAGCTCGCGGGCAAGGTCCTACGAGCAGTACTTC.

J is TRBJ2-7 and V is TRBV7-3; the D gene is possibly TRBD2 (6 bases). The CDR3 consists of 14 residues. Germline values: CDR1 SGHTA, CDR2 FQGTGA. V was cut by 1 base and J by 2 bases, with 9 bases left in between. CDR3 sequence reads: CASSLNSGPYEQYF. The CDR3 DNA reads as TGTGCCAGCAGCTTAAACAGCGGGCCCTACGAGCAGTACTTC.